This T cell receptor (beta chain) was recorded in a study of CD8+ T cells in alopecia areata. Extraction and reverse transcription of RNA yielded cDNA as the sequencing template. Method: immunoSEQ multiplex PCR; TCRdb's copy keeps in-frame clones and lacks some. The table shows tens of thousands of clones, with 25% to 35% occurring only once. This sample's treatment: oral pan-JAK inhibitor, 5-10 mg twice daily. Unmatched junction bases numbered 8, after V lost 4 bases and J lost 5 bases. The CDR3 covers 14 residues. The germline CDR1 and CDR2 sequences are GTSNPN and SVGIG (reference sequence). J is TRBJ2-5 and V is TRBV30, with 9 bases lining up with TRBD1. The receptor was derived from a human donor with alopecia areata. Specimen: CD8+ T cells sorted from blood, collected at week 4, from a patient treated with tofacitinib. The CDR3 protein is CAWTSGQGGETQYF. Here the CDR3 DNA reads TGTGCCTGGACCTCGGGACAGGGTGGGGAGACCCAGTACTTC.